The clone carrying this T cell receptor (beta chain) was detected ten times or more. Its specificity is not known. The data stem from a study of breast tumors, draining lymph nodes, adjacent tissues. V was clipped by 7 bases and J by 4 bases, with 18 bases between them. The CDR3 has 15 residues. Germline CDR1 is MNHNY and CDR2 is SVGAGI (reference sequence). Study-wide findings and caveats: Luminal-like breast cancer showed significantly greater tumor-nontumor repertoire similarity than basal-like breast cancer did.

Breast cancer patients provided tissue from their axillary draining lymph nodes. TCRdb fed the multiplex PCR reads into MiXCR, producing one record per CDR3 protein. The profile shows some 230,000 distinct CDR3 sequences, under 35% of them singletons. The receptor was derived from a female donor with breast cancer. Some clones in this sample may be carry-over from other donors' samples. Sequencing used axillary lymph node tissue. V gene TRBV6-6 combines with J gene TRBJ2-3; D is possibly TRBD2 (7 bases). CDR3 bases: TGTGCCAGCATTAATACGGGGGGCAGACCAGATACGCAGTATTTT. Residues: CASINTGGRPDTQYF.